This TCR beta chain was recovered during a study of blood T cell repertoires in COVID-19. At the level of the study: The United States, Italy and Spain provided the acute and convalescent COVID-19 samples.

The CDR3 extends over 13 amino acids. With 5 bases clipped from V and 6 bases from J, the junction kept 0 bases outside the gene matches. Clones were read by immunoSEQ multiplex PCR, and TCRdb kept only the in-frame ones, dropping some. Of 450,000 to 500,000 clones in the sample, 87% were seen once. This chain joins TRBV12-3 or TRBV12-4 and TRBJ1-5; TRBD1 agrees at 11 bases. The sample comprised PBMCs or T cells enriched from blood (not recorded which). This clonotype was obtained from a woman between 18 and 30 years old who had recovered from COVID-19. CDR3 nucleotides: TGTGCCAGCAGTGGGACAGGGGGTCAGCCCCAGCATTTT. Protein: CASSGTGGQPQHF.